The 30 T cell receptor beta chains given below trace back to one sample, sequenced in a study of blood T cell repertoires in COVID-19. TCRdb keeps only in-frame clones here, not all; method: immunoSEQ multiplex PCR. The table shows some 26,000 clones, with over 75% occurring only once. Input material: peripheral blood. These TCRs come from a man between 65 and 85 years old with acute or convalescent COVID-19.

The gene calls are TRBV3-1 (or the pseudogene TRBV3-2) and TRBJ2-5; no clear D gene. There are 16 residues in the CDR3. The germline V and J ends were trimmed by 4 bases and 1 base, with 16 bases remaining between them. Germline loops: CDR1 LGHDT, CDR2 YNNKEL (reference sequence). CDR3 sequence reads: CASSLKHHHPQETQYF. Written as DNA, the CDR3 is TGTGCCAGCAGCCTAAAACATCACCACCCCCAAGAGACCCAGTACTTC.

V is TRBV10-3 and J is TRBJ1-5; the D gene is possibly TRBD1 (5 bases). In germline, CDR1 is ENHRY, CDR2 SYGVKD. V was shortened by 10 bases and J by 4 bases, with 14 bases between the two germline ends. The CDR3 sequence is 13 residues long. This chain's CDR3 is CATMAEGNQPQHF. As DNA, the CDR3 is TGTGCCACCATGGCGGAGGGGAATCAGCCCCAGCATTTT.

The chain joins TRBV28 to TRBJ1-5; perhaps TRBD1 as D (6 bases). Germline V gene sequence: CDR1 MDHEN, CDR2 SYDVKM. The CDR3 length is 15 residues. V gave up 3 bases and J gave up 4 bases, with 13 bases separating them. CDR3 DNA sequence: TGTGCCAGCAGTTTGAACACAGGGCGAAATCAGCCCCAGCATTTT. This codes for CASSLNTGRNQPQHF.

CDR3 amino acids: CASSSGGVSSYGYTF. For the CDR3, the DNA is TGTGCCAGCAGTTCCGGAGGGGTTTCGAGCTATGGCTACACCTTC. The rearrangement joins TRBV6-5 to TRBJ1-2; tentative D call: TRBD1 (5 bases). Germline V gives CDR1 MNHEY, CDR2 SVGAGI. Trimming took off 4 bases at V and 4 bases at J, with 16 bases between the two ends. This CDR3 contains 15 residues.

The chain employs TRBV28 and TRBJ2-7, with D possibly TRBD2 on 6 matching bases. Per germline, CDR1 MDHEN and CDR2 SYDVKM. CDR3 length: 13 residues. V was trimmed by 9 bases and J by 7 bases, leaving 19 bases between them. The CDR3 protein is CASSIADLGEQYF. Here the CDR3 DNA reads TGTGCCAGTAGTATAGCGGACCTGGGGGAGCAGTACTTC.

The chain combines TRBV7-8 with TRBJ1-4; D uncertain. This CDR3 is built from 16 residues. Germline assignment: CDR1 SGHVS and CDR2 FQNEAQ. Trimming took off 3 bases at V and 4 bases at J, with 15 bases between the two ends. The CDR3 DNA reads TGTGCCAGCAGCTTGGGTATCGGAGGAAGTAATGAAAAACTGTTTTTT. Its translation is CASSLGIGGSNEKLFF.

J is TRBJ2-3 and V is TRBV11-3, with 8 positions matching TRBD1. The CDR3 contains 15 residues. Losses at the gene ends were 5 bases for V and 0 bases for J; bases not matched to a gene: 4. In germline, CDR1 is SGHNT, CDR2 YENEEA. CDR3 nucleotide sequence: TGTGCCAGCAGCCTAAGGACAGGGAGCACAGATACGCAGTATTTT. Residues: CASSLRTGSTDTQYF. Full variable domain (missing parts from reference TRBV11-3 and TRBJ2-3): EAGVVQSPRYKIIEKKQPVAFWCNPISGHNTLYWYLQNLGQGPELLIRYENEEAVDDSQLPKDRFSAERLKGVDSTLKIQPAELGDSAVYLCASSLRTGSTDTQYFGPGTRLTVL.

This chain uses TRBV29-1 with TRBJ1-1; 10 bases fit TRBD1. There are 14 residues in the CDR3. Per germline, CDR1 SQVTM and CDR2 ANQGSEA. V was pared by 7 bases and J by 4 bases, with 9 bases of the junction left unmatched. The CDR3 reads CSGRQGALSTEAFF. As DNA, the CDR3 is TGCAGCGGAAGACAGGGGGCGCTGAGCACTGAAGCTTTCTTT.

The genes are TRBV11-2 and TRBJ2-5; no clear D gene. V lost 3 bases and J 5 bases, leaving 10 bases between the germline ends. This CDR3 has 13 residues. Germline V CDR1 and CDR2: SGHAT, FQNNGV. The CDR3: CASSLSLWETQYF. CDR3 nucleotide sequence: TGTGCCAGCAGCTTGAGCCTCTGGGAGACCCAGTACTTC.

The genes are TRBV2 and TRBJ2-3; 10 bases match TRBD1. Germline CDR1 SNHLY, CDR2 FYNNEI. Trimming removed 7 bases from V and 6 bases from J; junction bases left unmatched: 13. This CDR3 region has 16 residues. This CDR3 reads CASTKTGTGDGDTQYF. For the CDR3, the DNA is TGTGCCAGCACAAAGACCGGGACAGGGGATGGGGATACGCAGTATTTT.

The chain uses TRBV19 and TRBJ2-3, with D unresolved. In germline, CDR1 is LNHDA, CDR2 SQIVND (reference sequence). Trimming took 5 bases from V and 5 from J, leaving 5 bases between them. The length of the CDR3 is 11 residues. CDR3 DNA: TGTGCCAGTAGTGAGGTAGATACGCAGTATTTT. Translated, it gives CASSEVDTQYF.

This clone appeared a few times. This chain links TRBV4-2 with TRBJ1-1; no reliable D call. The CDR3 has 13 amino acids. Deletions cut 0 bases from V and 3 bases from J, with 5 bases between. The germline CDR1 and CDR2 sequences are LGHNA and YNFKEQ. The CDR3 bases are TGTGCCAGCAGCCAAGAGCAGGACACTGAAGCTTTCTTT. Amino acids: CASSQEQDTEAFF.

This chain uses TRBV18 with TRBJ1-6; 8 nucleotides align to TRBD1. This CDR3 is built from 15 residues. The germline CDR1 and CDR2 sequences are KGHSH and LQKENI. Trimming cost V 8 bases and J 8 bases; bases outside gene matches: 11. For the CDR3, the DNA is TGTGCCAGCACTGGGACAGGCCGGGCGGATTCACCCCTCCACTTT. It yields the protein CASTGTGRADSPLHF.

This chain joins TRBV6-5 and TRBJ1-5, with 7 bases identical to TRBD1. With 6 bases clipped from V and 3 bases from J, the junction kept 5 bases outside the gene matches. The CDR3 contains 14 residues. In germline, CDR1 is MNHEY, CDR2 SVGAGI. CDR3 region: CASRRDRDNQPQHF. The CDR3 nucleotides are TGTGCCAGCAGACGGGACAGAGACAATCAGCCCCAGCATTTT.

This clone occurred once. This chain connects TRBV19 to TRBJ2-1, with 11 bases lining up with TRBD2. The CDR3 sequence is 15 residues long. Trimming cost V 5 bases and J 5 bases; bases outside gene matches: 5. From germline, CDR1 is LNHDA and CDR2 SQIVND (reference sequence). CDR3 nucleotide sequence: TGTGCCAGTAGTCTGACTAGCGGGACGCACAATGAGCAGTTCTTC. Its protein product is CASSLTSGTHNEQFF. Using reference TRBV19 and TRBJ2-1 for the parts outside the CDR3, the full variable domain is DGGITQSPKYLFRKEGQNVTLSCEQNLNHDAMYWYRQDPGQGLRLIYYSQIVNDFQKGDIAEGYSVSREKKESFPLTVTSAQKNPTAFYLCASSLTSGTHNEQFFGPGTRLTVL.

The chain has TRBV5-1 and TRBJ2-3; tentative D call: TRBD2 (5 bases). V lost 4 bases and J lost 2, with 8 bases in between. CDR1 is SGHRS and CDR2 is YFSETQ in the germline V gene. This CDR3 region has 13 residues. CDR3 nucleotide sequence: TGCGCCAGCAGCGAGAGGGTCACAGATACGCAGTATTTT. Translated, it gives CASSERVTDTQYF.

J is TRBJ2-2 and V is TRBV6-2 or TRBV6-3; D is possibly TRBD1 (6 bases). This CDR3 spans 15 amino acids. Deletions cut 2 bases from V and 1 base from J, with 8 bases between. Per the germline V gene, CDR1 is MNHEY and CDR2 is SVGEGT. The CDR3 sequence is CASSYGTRNTGELFF. In DNA, the CDR3 is TGTGCCAGCAGTTACGGGACACGGAACACCGGGGAGCTGTTTTTT.

The V call is TRBV6-5, the J call TRBJ2-3; D perhaps matches TRBD1 (6 bases). The CDR3 has 15 amino acids. CDR1 MNHEY and CDR2 SVGAGI come from the germline V gene. Trimming left V 4 bases short and J 2 bases short, with 13 bases between. The CDR3 spells CASSSRGLPTDTQYF. In nucleotides, the CDR3 is TGTGCCAGCAGTTCCAGGGGCCTTCCCACAGATACGCAGTATTTT.

The chain joins TRBV6-5 to TRBJ1-4, with 7 positions matching TRBD1. From germline, CDR1 is MNHEY and CDR2 SVGAGI. CDR3 length equals 14 residues. The V and J ends lost 2 bases and 5 bases, in that order; junction bases with no gene match: 2. The CDR3 sequence: CASSYDRENEKLFF. The CDR3 DNA reads TGTGCCAGCAGTTACGACAGGGAGAATGAAAAACTGTTTTTT.

V gene TRBV19 combines with J gene TRBJ2-3, with 7 nucleotides matching TRBD2. Germline V gene lookup returns CDR1 LNHDA and CDR2 SQIVND (reference sequence). V trimming: 7 bases; J trimming: 8 bases; junction bases outside the gene matches: 18. The CDR3 is 16 amino acids. The CDR3 DNA follows: TGTGCCAGTATCGATCCGGCCCGGGGGGACCACTCTACGCAGTATTTT. Protein product: CASIDPARGDHSTQYF.

This clone was seen just once. The J gene is TRBJ1-1, the V gene TRBV4-2; D gene ambiguous. Trimming left V 0 bases short and J 1 base short, with 9 bases between. This CDR3 region has 15 residues. Germline V gives CDR1 LGHNA, CDR2 YNFKEQ. CDR3 loop: CASSQEERRNTEAFF. The DNA of the CDR3 is TGTGCCAGCAGCCAAGAAGAGCGGAGGAACACTGAAGCTTTCTTT.

This clone was observed once. The chain has TRBV4-1 and TRBJ2-5, with D possibly matching TRBD2 (6 bases). The CDR3 totals 17 residues. Germline CDR1 reads MGHRA; CDR2 reads YSYEKL. Trimming took 0 bases from V and 0 from J, leaving 14 bases between them. CDR3 in amino acids: CASSQDTFGGNQETQYF. The CDR3 DNA reads TGCGCCAGCAGCCAAGATACTTTCGGGGGAAACCAAGAGACCCAGTACTTC.

This rearrangement joins TRBV6-2 or TRBV6-3 to TRBJ2-3; possibly TRBD1 for D (5 bases). Germline lookup yields CDR1 MNHEY and CDR2 SVGEGT. The CDR3 spans 15 residues. Trimming took 4 bases from V and 3 from J, leaving 14 bases between them. The CDR3 sequence: CASSFGHKGTDTQYF. The CDR3 nucleotides read TGTGCCAGCAGTTTCGGACATAAAGGGACAGATACGCAGTATTTT.

The chain is built from TRBV25-1 and TRBJ2-1, with 11 bases fitting TRBD2. V was pared by 8 bases and J by 4 bases, with 16 bases of the junction left unmatched. The CDR3 consists of 18 residues. The germline CDR1 and CDR2 sequences are MGHDK and SYGVNS. The CDR3 protein is CASHRDRPGTSGYNEQFF. CDR3 coding DNA: TGTGCCAGCCACCGGGACAGGCCCGGGACTAGCGGTTACAATGAGCAGTTCTTC. The variable domain in full, with the rest retrieved from reference TRBV25-1 and TRBJ2-1, is EADIYQTPRYLVIGTGKKITLECSQTMGHDKMYWYQQDPGMELHLIHYSYGVNSTEKGDLSSESTVSRIRTEHFPLTLESARPSHTSQYLCASHRDRPGTSGYNEQFFGPGTRLTVL.

The V call is TRBV2, the J call TRBJ1-5; D not certain. This CDR3 contains 12 residues. Germline CDR1 reads SNHLY; CDR2 reads FYNNEI. Trimming shortened V by 3 bases and J by 7 bases, and 7 bases separated the two germline ends. The DNA of the CDR3 is TGTGCCAGCAGTGATGAGTACCAGCCCCAGCATTTT. Protein product: CASSDEYQPQHF.

The chain combines TRBV7-2 with TRBJ1-1; D gene ambiguous. The V and J ends lost 5 bases and 3 bases respectively, with 16 bases between them. CDR3 length: 15 residues. Looked up from germline, CDR1 is SGHTA and CDR2 is FQGNSA. The CDR3 DNA reads TGTGCCAGCAGCATTACCAAGACAAGACACACTGAAGCTTTCTTT. Amino acid sequence: CASSITKTRHTEAFF.

This rearrangement joins TRBV9 to TRBJ2-1; D gene uncertain. Trimming removed 5 bases from V and 7 bases from J, with 19 bases in between. This CDR3 has 15 amino acids. Looked up from germline, CDR1 is SGDLS and CDR2 is YYNGEE. The CDR3 spells CASRYSGFPANEQFF. The CDR3 DNA is TGTGCCAGCAGGTACTCCGGGTTCCCTGCTAATGAGCAGTTCTTC.

V is TRBV19 and J is TRBJ2-1; 12 nucleotides line up with TRBD2. The V gene's germline CDR1 is LNHDA and CDR2 SQIVND (reference sequence). The ends lost 3 bases at V and 7 bases at J; junction bases unmatched: 7. This CDR3 is built from 16 residues. CDR3 nucleotides: TGTGCCAGTAGTATGCCTAGCGGGAGGGTGCGGAATGAGCAGTTCTTC. Translated, it gives CASSMPSGRVRNEQFF.

The J gene is TRBJ2-7, the V gene TRBV2; 7 bases agree with TRBD2. With V trimmed by 6 bases and J by 1 base, 6 bases remained unmatched. The CDR3 is 14 residues long. Germline V gene lookup returns CDR1 SNHLY and CDR2 FYNNEI. CDR3 bases: TGTGCCAGCAGGGGAGGGACGGAGTCCTACGAGCAGTACTTC. Its protein product is CASRGGTESYEQYF.

This clone has a single count. The J gene is TRBJ2-7, the V gene TRBV12-3 or TRBV12-4; the D gene is possibly TRBD1 (6 bases). V gave up 2 bases and J gave up 2 bases, with 7 bases separating them. CDR3 length: 13 amino acids. In DNA, the CDR3 is TGTGCCAGCAGTTTAAACAGGGCCTACGAGCAGTACTTC. Its translation: CASSLNRAYEQYF.